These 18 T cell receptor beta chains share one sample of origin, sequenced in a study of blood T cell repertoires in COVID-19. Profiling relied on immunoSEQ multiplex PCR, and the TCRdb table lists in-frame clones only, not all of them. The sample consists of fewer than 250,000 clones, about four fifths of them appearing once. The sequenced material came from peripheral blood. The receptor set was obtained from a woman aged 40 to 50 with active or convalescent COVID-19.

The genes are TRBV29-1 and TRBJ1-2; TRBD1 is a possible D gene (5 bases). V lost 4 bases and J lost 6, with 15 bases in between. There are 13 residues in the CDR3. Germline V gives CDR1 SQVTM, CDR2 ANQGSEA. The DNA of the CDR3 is TGCAGCGTTGGGACCGGGGGTCCAGATGGCTACACCTTC. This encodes CSVGTGGPDGYTF.

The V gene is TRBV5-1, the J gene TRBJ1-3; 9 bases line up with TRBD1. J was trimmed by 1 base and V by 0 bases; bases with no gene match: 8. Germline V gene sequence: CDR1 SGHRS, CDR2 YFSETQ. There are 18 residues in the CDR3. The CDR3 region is CASSLDSGTGLSGNTIYF. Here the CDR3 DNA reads TGCGCCAGCAGCTTGGATAGCGGGACAGGGTTGTCTGGAAACACCATATATTTT.

This chain's CDR3 is CASRGTGGFQPQHF. The CDR3 DNA follows: TGTGCCAGCAGGGGGACAGGGGGCTTTCAGCCCCAGCATTTT. The V call is TRBV28, the J call TRBJ1-5, with 12 bases fitting TRBD1. The germline V gene encodes CDR1 MDHEN and CDR2 SYDVKM. J was trimmed by 6 bases and V by 6 bases; bases with no gene match: 3. The CDR3 sequence is 14 residues long.

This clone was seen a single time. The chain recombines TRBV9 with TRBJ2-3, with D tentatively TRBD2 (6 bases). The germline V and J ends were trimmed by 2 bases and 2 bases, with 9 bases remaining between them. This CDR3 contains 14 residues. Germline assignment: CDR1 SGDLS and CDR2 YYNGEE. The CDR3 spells CASSVLAPTDTQYF. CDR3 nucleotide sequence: TGTGCCAGCAGCGTCCTAGCGCCCACAGATACGCAGTATTTT.

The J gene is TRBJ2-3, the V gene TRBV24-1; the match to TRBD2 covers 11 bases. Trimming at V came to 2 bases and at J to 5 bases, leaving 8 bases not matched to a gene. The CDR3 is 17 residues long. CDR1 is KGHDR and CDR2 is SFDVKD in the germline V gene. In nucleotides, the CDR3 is TGTGCCACCAGTGATTCCGTGGCTAGCGGGAGGCAAGATACGCAGTATTTT. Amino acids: CATSDSVASGRQDTQYF.

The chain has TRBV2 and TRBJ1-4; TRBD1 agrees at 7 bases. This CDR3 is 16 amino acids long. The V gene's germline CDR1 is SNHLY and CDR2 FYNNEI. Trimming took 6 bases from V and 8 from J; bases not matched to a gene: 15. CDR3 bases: TGTGCCAGCAGGGCAGGGAGACAGGGAGAAGGAGAAAAACTGTTTTTT. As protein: CASRAGRQGEGEKLFF.

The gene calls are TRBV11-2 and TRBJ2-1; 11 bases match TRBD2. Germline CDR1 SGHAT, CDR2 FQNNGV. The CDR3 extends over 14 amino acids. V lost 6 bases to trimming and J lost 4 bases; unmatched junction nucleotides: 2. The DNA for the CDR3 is TGTGCCAGCAGACTAGCGGGGGCTTACAATGAGCAGTTCTTC. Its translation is CASRLAGAYNEQFF.

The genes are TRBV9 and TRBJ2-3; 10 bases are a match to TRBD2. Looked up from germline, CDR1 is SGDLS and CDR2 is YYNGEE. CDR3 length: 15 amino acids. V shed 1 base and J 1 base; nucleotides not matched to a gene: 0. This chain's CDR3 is CASSVTSGGTDTQYF. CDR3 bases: TGTGCCAGCAGCGTAACTAGCGGGGGCACAGATACGCAGTATTTT.

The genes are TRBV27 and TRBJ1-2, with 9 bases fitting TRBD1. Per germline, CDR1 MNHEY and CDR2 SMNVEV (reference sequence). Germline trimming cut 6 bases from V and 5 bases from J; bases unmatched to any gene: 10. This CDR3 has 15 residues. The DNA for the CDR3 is TGTGCCAGCAGGACTAGGGACAGGGAAGGGTATGGCTACACCTTC. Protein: CASRTRDREGYGYTF.

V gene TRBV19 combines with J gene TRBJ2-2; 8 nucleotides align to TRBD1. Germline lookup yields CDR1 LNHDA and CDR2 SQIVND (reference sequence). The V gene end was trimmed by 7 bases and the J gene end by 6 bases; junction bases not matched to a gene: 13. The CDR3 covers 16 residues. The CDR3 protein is CASTTSSTGASGELFF. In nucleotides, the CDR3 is TGTGCCAGTACTACCTCCTCGACAGGGGCGTCCGGGGAGCTGTTTTTT.

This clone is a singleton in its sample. CDR3 DNA sequence: TGTGCCAGCAGTTACGACGGACAGGGAATTCAGCCCCAGCATTTT. The encoded protein is CASSYDGQGIQPQHF. J is TRBJ1-5 and V is TRBV6-5; 8 nucleotides line up with TRBD1. Germline lookup yields CDR1 MNHEY and CDR2 SVGAGI. CDR3 size: 15 residues. Germline trimming cut 2 bases from V and 6 bases from J; bases unmatched to any gene: 6.

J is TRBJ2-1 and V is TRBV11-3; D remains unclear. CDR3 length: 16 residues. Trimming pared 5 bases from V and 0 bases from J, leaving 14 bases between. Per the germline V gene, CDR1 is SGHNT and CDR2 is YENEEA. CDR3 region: CASSEERISSYNEQFF. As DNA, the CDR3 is TGTGCCAGCAGCGAAGAGCGTATAAGCTCCTACAATGAGCAGTTCTTC.

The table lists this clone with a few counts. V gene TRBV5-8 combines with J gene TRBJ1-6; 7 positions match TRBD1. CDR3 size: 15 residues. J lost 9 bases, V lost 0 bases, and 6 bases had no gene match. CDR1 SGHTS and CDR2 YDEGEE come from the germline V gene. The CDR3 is CASSLEGAEISPLHF. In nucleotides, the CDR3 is TGTGCCAGCAGCTTGGAGGGGGCTGAGATTTCACCCCTCCACTTT.

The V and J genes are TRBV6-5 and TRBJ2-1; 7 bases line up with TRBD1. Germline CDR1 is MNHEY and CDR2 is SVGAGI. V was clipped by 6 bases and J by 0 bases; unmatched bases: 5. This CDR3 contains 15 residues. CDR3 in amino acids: CASRLQGSSYNEQFF. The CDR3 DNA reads TGTGCCAGCAGGTTACAGGGGAGCTCCTACAATGAGCAGTTCTTC.

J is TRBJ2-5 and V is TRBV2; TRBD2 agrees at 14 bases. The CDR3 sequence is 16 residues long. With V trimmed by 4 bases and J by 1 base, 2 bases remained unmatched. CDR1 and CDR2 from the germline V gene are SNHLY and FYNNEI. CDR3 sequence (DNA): TGTGCCAGCAGTGGGGGACTAGCGGGGGTCCAAGAGACCCAGTACTTC. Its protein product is CASSGGLAGVQETQYF.

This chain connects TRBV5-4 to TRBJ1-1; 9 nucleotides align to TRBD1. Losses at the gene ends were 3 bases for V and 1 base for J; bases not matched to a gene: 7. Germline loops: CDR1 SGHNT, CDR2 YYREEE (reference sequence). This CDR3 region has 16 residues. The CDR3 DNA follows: TGTGCCAGCAGCTGGGTGACAGGGGGTGAGAACACTGAAGCTTTCTTT. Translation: CASSWVTGGENTEAFF.

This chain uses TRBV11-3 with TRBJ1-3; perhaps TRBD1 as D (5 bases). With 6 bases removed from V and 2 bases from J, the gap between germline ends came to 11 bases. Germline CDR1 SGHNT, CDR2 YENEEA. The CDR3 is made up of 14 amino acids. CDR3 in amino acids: CASSLGTPGNTIYF. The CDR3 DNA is TGTGCCAGCAGTCTCGGGACTCCTGGAAACACCATATATTTT.

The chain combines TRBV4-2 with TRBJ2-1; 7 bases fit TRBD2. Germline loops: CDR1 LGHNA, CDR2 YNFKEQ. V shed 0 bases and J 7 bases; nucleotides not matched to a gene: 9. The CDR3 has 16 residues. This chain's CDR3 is CASSQDPPAGGNEQFF. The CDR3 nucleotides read TGTGCCAGCAGCCAAGACCCCCCCGCCGGGGGGAATGAGCAGTTCTTC.